This record concerns one T cell receptor (beta chain) sequence. What it binds is not known. The sample originates from a study of OX40 agonist ivuxolimab in advanced cancers. Findings and limits, study-wide: The study found that CD8+ T cells averaged more expanded clones than CD4+.

The repertoire was sequenced with immunoSEQ multiplex PCR; TCRdb's copy has only in-frame clones and lacks some. The profile covers around 62,000 clones, with roughly 86% appearing a single time and 1.1% taken by the ten largest. Trimming cost V 4 bases and J 8 bases; bases outside gene matches: 9. The CDR3 length is 15 residues. Germline V gene sequence: CDR1 SGHTA, CDR2 FQGNSA. This chain joins TRBV7-2 and TRBJ1-4; TRBD1 matches at 8 bases. The sequenced sample was CD4+ or CD8+ T cells sorted from blood, obtained in a trial of the OX40 agonist ivuxolimab. This TCR came from an adult with an advanced solid tumor such as melanoma, head and neck, liver or kidney cancer. CDR3 DNA sequence: TGTGCCAGCAGCTCCCAAGGACAGGGAGACGAAAAACTGTTTTTT. Amino acid sequence: CASSSQGQGDEKLFF.